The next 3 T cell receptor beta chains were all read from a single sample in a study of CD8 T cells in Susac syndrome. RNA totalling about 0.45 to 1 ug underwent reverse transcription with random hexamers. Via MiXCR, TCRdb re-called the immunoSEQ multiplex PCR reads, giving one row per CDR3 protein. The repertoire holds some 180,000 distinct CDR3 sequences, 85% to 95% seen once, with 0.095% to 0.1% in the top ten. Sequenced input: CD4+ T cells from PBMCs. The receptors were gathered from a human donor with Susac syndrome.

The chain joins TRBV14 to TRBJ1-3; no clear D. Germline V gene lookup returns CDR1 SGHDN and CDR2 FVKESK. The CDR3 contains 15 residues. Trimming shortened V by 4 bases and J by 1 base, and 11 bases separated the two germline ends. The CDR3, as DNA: TGTGCCAGCAGCCCTCCAGAGGGATCTGGAAACACCATATATTTT. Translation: CASSPPEGSGNTIYF.

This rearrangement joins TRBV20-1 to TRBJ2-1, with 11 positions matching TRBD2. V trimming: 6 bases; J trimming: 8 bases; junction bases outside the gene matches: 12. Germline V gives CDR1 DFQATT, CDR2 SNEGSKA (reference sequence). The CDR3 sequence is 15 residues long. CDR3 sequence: CSASSGGIHRDEQFF. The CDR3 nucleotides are TGCAGTGCATCTAGCGGGGGGATTCACCGGGATGAGCAGTTCTTC.

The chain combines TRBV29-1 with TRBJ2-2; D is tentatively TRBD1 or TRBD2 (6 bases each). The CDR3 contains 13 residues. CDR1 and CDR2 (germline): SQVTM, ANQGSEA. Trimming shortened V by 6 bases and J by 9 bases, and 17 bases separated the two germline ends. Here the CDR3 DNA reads TGCAGCGTGAGGGGGGCGCTGGACCGGGAGCTGTTTTTT. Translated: CSVRGALDRELFF.